A single sample is the source of the 20 T cell receptor beta chains below, sequenced in a study of cytomegalovirus exposure and HLA in healthy donors. TCRdb's copy holds only in-frame clones and misses some; the assay was immunoSEQ multiplex PCR. Counted here are 110,000 or so clones, more than 70% occurring once; the ten biggest clones make up approximately 1.8%. The specimen was PBMCs. The receptors were gathered from a man aged 18 to 29 in good health and CMV-seronegative.

This chain uses TRBV6-1 with TRBJ2-5; 10 bases are a match to TRBD1. Losses at the gene ends were 4 bases for V and 4 bases for J; bases not matched to a gene: 6. Germline V gene lookup returns CDR1 MNHNS and CDR2 SASEGT. CDR3 length equals 15 residues. CDR3 bases: TGTGCCAGCAGTGGACAGGGGGCGGTATTAGAGACCCAGTACTTC. Its protein product is CASSGQGAVLETQYF.

This chain connects TRBV7-9 to TRBJ1-3; D is perhaps TRBD1 (5 bases). This CDR3 has 17 amino acids. Per germline, CDR1 SEHNR and CDR2 FQNEAQ (reference sequence). V was shortened by 4 bases and J by 0 bases, with 16 bases between the two germline ends. The CDR3 region is CASSYLTGPLSGNTIYF. The DNA for the CDR3 is TGTGCCAGCAGCTACCTAACAGGTCCCCTCTCTGGAAACACCATATATTTT.

The CDR3 DNA follows: TGTGCCAGCAGCTTGACTTTCGGACAGGCCTACGAGCAGTACTTC. This sequence encodes CASSLTFGQAYEQYF. The rearrangement joins TRBV11-1 to TRBJ2-7; 7 positions match TRBD1. Germline lookup yields CDR1 SGHAT and CDR2 FQDESV (reference sequence). CDR3 length: 15 amino acids. V was pared by 3 bases and J by 2 bases, with 7 bases of the junction left unmatched.

V usage is TRBV7-2 and J usage is TRBJ1-2, with a possible D match to TRBD1 (5 bases). V was cut by 3 bases and J by 7 bases, with 21 bases left in between. The CDR3 is made up of 16 amino acids. Germline V lookup: CDR1 SGHTA, CDR2 FQGNSA. The CDR3 region is CASSLGAGWVDSGYTF. CDR3 DNA sequence: TGTGCCAGCAGCTTGGGCGCAGGGTGGGTGGATTCTGGCTACACCTTC.

The chain links TRBV6-1 to TRBJ1-5; D is undetermined. The germline V and J ends were trimmed by 0 bases and 2 bases, with 5 bases remaining between them. CDR1 and CDR2 (germline): MNHNS, SASEGT. The CDR3 loop spans 14 amino acids. CDR3 nucleotides: TGTGCCAGCAGTGAAGCCCGGGGCAATCAGCCCCAGCATTTT. Amino acid sequence: CASSEARGNQPQHF.

The chain couples TRBV7-9 to TRBJ2-3, with 9 bases aligning to TRBD2. V lost 5 bases, J lost 2 bases, and 17 bases stayed unmatched. This CDR3 has 19 residues. Germline CDR1 SEHNR, CDR2 FQNEAQ (reference sequence). The DNA of the CDR3 is TGTGCCAGCAGCACCCGGATACGACTAGCTAGCGGGAACACAGATACGCAGTATTTT. Its protein product is CASSTRIRLASGNTDTQYF. The full variable domain, with the rest looked up from reference TRBV7-9 and TRBJ2-3, is DTGVSQNPRHKITKRGQNVTFRCDPISEHNRLYWYRQTLGQGPEFLTYFQNEAQLEKSRLLSDRFSAERPKGSFSTLEIQRTEQGDSAMYLCASSTRIRLASGNTDTQYFGPGTRLTVL.

This clone came up once. J is TRBJ2-7 and V is TRBV28; 10 bases fit TRBD1. V trimming: 6 bases; J trimming: 1 base; junction bases outside the gene matches: 6. There are 15 residues in the CDR3. Germline assignment: CDR1 MDHEN and CDR2 SYDVKM. As DNA, the CDR3 is TGTGCCAGCAGAGCCACGGGACAGGGGTCCTACGAGCAGTACTTC. Its protein is CASRATGQGSYEQYF.

In its sample, this clone was seen once. For the CDR3, the DNA is TGTGCCAGCAGCCTCAGGGGCGGAAGCTCCTACAATGAGCAGTTCTTC. This encodes CASSLRGGSSYNEQFF. The chain couples TRBV5-6 to TRBJ2-1; tentative D call: TRBD1 (6 bases). V was pared by 4 bases and J by 0 bases, with 14 bases between. The CDR3 contains 16 residues. Germline-derived CDR1 and CDR2 are SGHDT and YYEEEE. Full variable domain (outside the CDR3, taken from reference TRBV5-6 and TRBJ2-1): DAGVTQSPTHLIKTRGQQVTLRCSPKSGHDTVSWYQQALGQGPQFIFQYYEEEERQRGNFPDRFSGHQFPNYSSELNVNALLLGDSALYLCASSLRGGSSYNEQFFGPGTRLTVL.

This sequence joins TRBV5-1 and TRBJ2-3, with TRBD2 matching over 7 bases. CDR1 SGHRS and CDR2 YFSETQ come from the germline V gene. The V gene end was trimmed by 7 bases and the J gene end by 1 base; junction bases not matched to a gene: 9. The CDR3 extends over 15 amino acids. CDR3 bases: TGCGCCAGCGGATCACTGGCGGGGGGCACAGATACGCAGTATTTT. It encodes CASGSLAGGTDTQYF.

V usage is TRBV5-1 and J usage is TRBJ2-1, with TRBD1 as a possible D gene (5 bases). Between the trimmed V and J ends, which lost 0 bases and 3 bases, there was a span of 13 bases. CDR3 size: 16 residues. Germline loops: CDR1 SGHRS, CDR2 YFSETQ. Written as DNA, the CDR3 is TGCGCCAGCAGCTTGGGACAGACAATAAACTACAATGAGCAGTTCTTC. Translated: CASSLGQTINYNEQFF.

The chain joins TRBV19 to TRBJ2-2; 7 bases agree with TRBD2. The trim removed 7 bases at V and 7 bases at J, leaving 12 bases unmatched. Germline V gene data show CDR1 as LNHDA and CDR2 as SQIVND (reference sequence). The CDR3 sequence is 15 residues long. For the CDR3, the DNA is TGTGCCAGTAAGAAGATAGGGAGGGAAAACGGGGAGCTGTTTTTT. Translated, it gives CASKKIGRENGELFF.

This clone was observed once. The chain combines TRBV27 with TRBJ2-7; 9 nucleotides agree with TRBD1. Germline CDR1 is MNHEY and CDR2 is SMNVEV (reference sequence). Germline trimming cut 4 bases from V and 4 bases from J; bases unmatched to any gene: 11. This CDR3 has 16 amino acids. CDR3 sequence: CASSSLSGTGWYEQYF. CDR3 in DNA: TGTGCCAGCAGTTCTCTATCCGGGACAGGGTGGTACGAGCAGTACTTC.

This chain connects TRBV6-5 to TRBJ2-3; 9 bases align to TRBD1. J was trimmed by 4 bases and V by 3 bases; bases with no gene match: 5. The germline CDR1 and CDR2 sequences are MNHEY and SVGAGI. This CDR3 has 15 amino acids. The CDR3 sequence is CASSYARTGADTQYF. For the CDR3, the DNA is TGTGCCAGCAGTTATGCCCGGACAGGGGCAGATACGCAGTATTTT.

V and J are TRBV2 and TRBJ2-5; 8 bases are a match to TRBD2. V gave up 8 bases and J gave up 0 bases; unmatched junction bases: 11. CDR1 and CDR2 from the germline V gene are SNHLY and FYNNEI. The CDR3 loop spans 16 amino acids. The CDR3 nucleotides read TGTGCCAGCCAAAAAGCCCGGGGGGGGGACCAAGAGACCCAGTACTTC. Protein sequence: CASQKARGGDQETQYF.

The chain uses TRBV28 and TRBJ1-4; 10 nucleotides match TRBD1. The V gene's germline CDR1 is MDHEN and CDR2 SYDVKM. The length of the CDR3 is 14 residues. The ends lost 6 bases at V and 6 bases at J; junction bases unmatched: 4. The CDR3, as DNA: TGTGCCAGCAGGTTGGACAGGGGGGATGAAAAACTGTTTTTT. Encoded protein: CASRLDRGDEKLFF. The full variable domain, with the rest looked up from reference TRBV28 and TRBJ1-4, is DVKVTQSSRYLVKRTGEKVFLECVQDMDHENMFWYRQDPGLGLRLIYFSYDVKMKEKGDIPEGYSVSREKKERFSLILESASTNQTSMYLCASRLDRGDEKLFFGSGTQLSVL.

CDR3 bases: TGCGCCAGCAGCCAGGAACCGGGACAGAAGAGCTCCTATAATTCACCCCTCCACTTT. Amino acids: CASSQEPGQKSSYNSPLHF. The chain uses TRBV4-3 and TRBJ1-6; 7 bases map to TRBD1. CDR1 is LGHNA, CDR2 YSLEER, per germline. CDR3 length equals 19 residues. The J segment lost 0 bases and the V segment lost 3 bases, leaving 11 bases of the junction unmatched.

The gene calls are TRBV7-8 and TRBJ1-2; TRBD1 agrees at 9 bases. This CDR3 has 15 residues. V shed 5 bases, J shed 3 bases, and the junction held 7 bases outside the gene matches. Germline loops: CDR1 SGHVS, CDR2 FQNEAQ. Written as DNA, the CDR3 is TGTGCCAGCAGCACCGGGACAGGGAGTTACTATGGCTACACCTTC. It codes for CASSTGTGSYYGYTF.

The table lists this clone with a few counts. The rearrangement links TRBV10-2 to TRBJ1-2; maybe TRBD1 (5 bases). The germline V gene has CDR1 WSHSY and CDR2 SAAADI. V shed 6 bases and J shed 1 base, with 9 bases lying between them. CDR3 length: 13 amino acids. The CDR3 nucleotides read TGCGCCAGCAGGAAGACAGATAACTATGGCTACACCTTC. As protein: CASRKTDNYGYTF.

V gene TRBV27 combines with J gene TRBJ1-1; D is perhaps TRBD1 (5 bases). Trimming removed 6 bases at V and 4 bases at J, with 6 bases between. The V gene's germline CDR1 is MNHEY and CDR2 SMNVEV (reference sequence). The CDR3 sequence is 11 residues long. The DNA for the CDR3 is TGTGCCAGCAGGGGGCTCACTGAAGCTTTCTTT. Translated: CASRGLTEAFF.

The chain couples TRBV28 to TRBJ2-3; 10 nucleotides line up with TRBD1. Losses at the gene ends were 10 bases for V and 1 base for J; bases not matched to a gene: 14. This CDR3 region has 17 residues. Per the germline V gene, CDR1 is MDHEN and CDR2 is SYDVKM. CDR3 residues: CATSDRGRIVGTDTQYF. CDR3 DNA sequence: TGTGCCACTTCGGACAGGGGGAGGATTGTTGGCACAGATACGCAGTATTTT.